This entry lists 29 T cell receptor beta chains sequenced from one sample in a study of spatial heterogeneity in lung cancer. TCRdb analysed the 5' RACE reads with MiXCR anew, one entry per CDR3 protein. This table holds about 10,000 distinct CDR3 sequences, about 6% found once. These receptors' targets are unknown. Time point in this sample: sample taken at primary tumor resection. Points from the study as a whole: Counts of expanded alpha and beta TCRs within tumors tracked the tumor nonsynonymous mutation count.

The material was lung tumor tissue, obtained at surgery. The origin of the receptors is a male donor with early-stage non-small cell lung cancer.

This clonotype was seen ten or more times. This beta chain slipped into a library made for alpha chains as a stray read, so its size is not meaningful. The gene calls are TRBV11-2 and TRBJ2-3; TRBD2 matches at 10 bases. V lost 5 bases and J lost 7; bases outside the gene matches: 27. Germline-derived CDR1 and CDR2 are SGHAT and FQNNGV. The CDR3 spans 21 residues. This chain's CDR3 is CASSSGGSLAGDRTPQNTQYF. The CDR3 DNA reads as TGTGCCAGCAGCAGTGGTGGGTCGCTAGCGGGAGACAGGACTCCCCAAAATACGCAGTATTTT.

The sample holds many counts of this clonotype. Within a library made for alpha chains, this beta chain is off target, and its count is uninformative. The chain uses TRBV10-3 and TRBJ2-4; 7 positions agree with TRBD2. Germline CDR1 ENHRY, CDR2 SYGVKD. The ends lost 0 bases at V and 5 bases at J; junction bases unmatched: 10. There are 17 residues in the CDR3. The CDR3, as DNA: TGTGCCATCAGTGAGTCAAGGAGTCGGGGAGGGGAAAACATTCAGTACTTC. Amino acids: CAISESRSRGGENIQYF.

This clonotype counts as medium-sized (0.01 to 0.1%). For a library built for alpha chains, this beta chain is a stray read; little rests on its size. This rearrangement joins TRBV12-3 or TRBV12-4 to TRBJ2-7; D not certain. CDR3 size: 15 residues. Trimming took 7 bases from V and 3 from J, leaving 19 bases between them. The CDR3 protein is CASTLSSGNRYEQYF. CDR3 DNA: TGTGCCAGCACCCTCTCGTCGGGCAACCGCTACGAGCAGTACTTC.

There are many counts of this clonotype. In a library made to pick up alpha chains, this beta chain is a stray read with a size that means little. The chain links TRBV2 to TRBJ2-5; TRBD1 matches 7 bases. CDR1 is SNHLY and CDR2 is FYNNEI in the germline V gene. The V gene end was trimmed by 7 bases and the J gene end by 2 bases; junction bases not matched to a gene: 4. The CDR3 runs 13 residues. CDR3 amino acids: CASIPGQQETQYF. In DNA form, the CDR3 reads TGTGCCAGCATTCCGGGACAGCAAGAGACCCAGTACTTC.

This clonotype has at least ten counts. Found in a library prepared for alpha chains, this beta chain is an off-target read, and its abundance has little meaning. V and J are TRBV20-1 and TRBJ2-4, with unresolved D. Germline assignment: CDR1 DFQATT and CDR2 SNEGSKA (reference sequence). V lost 2 bases, J lost 0 bases, and 14 bases lay in between. The CDR3 is made up of 16 amino acids. Written as DNA, the CDR3 is TGCAGTGCTAGACAGCACCTAACCTCAGCCAAAAACATTCAGTACTTC. It specifies CSARQHLTSAKNIQYF.

This clonotype is categorized as medium-sized. This beta chain is an unintended read in a library built for alpha chains; its size means little. This chain uses TRBV11-2 with TRBJ2-3; no clear D. The V gene lost 6 bases and the J gene lost 1 base, with 8 bases spanning the gap. Germline CDR1 reads SGHAT; CDR2 reads FQNNGV. This CDR3 is 13 amino acids long. The CDR3 sequence: CASSWTGTDTQYF. CDR3 DNA: TGTGCCAGCAGTTGGACCGGCACAGATACGCAGTATTTT.

On this clonotype itself: This beta chain is a stray read from a library made for alpha chains; its abundance is not meaningful. V is TRBV7-8 and J is TRBJ2-3; D call uncertain. The length of the CDR3 is 12 residues. CDR1 SGHVS and CDR2 FQNEAQ come from the germline V gene. The V gene lost 5 bases and the J gene lost 0 bases, with 3 bases spanning the gap. The CDR3 bases are TGTGCCAGCAGCAAAAGCACAGATACGCAGTATTTT. It yields the protein CASSKSTDTQYF.

This clonotype qualifies as medium-sized. As an off-target read in a library built for alpha chains, this beta chain has a frequency of little significance. The CDR3 DNA follows: TGCAGTGCGGAGAGGAGCTCAGAGACCCAGTACTTC. Its translation: CSAERSSETQYF. This sequence joins TRBV20-1 and TRBJ2-5; D is unclear. Trimming removed 6 bases at V and 4 bases at J, with 12 bases between. The CDR3 totals 12 residues. Germline CDR1 and CDR2: DFQATT and SNEGSKA (reference sequence).

This clonotype was counted between two and nine times. This beta chain came through as a stray read in a library set up for alpha chains, and its size says little. V and J are TRBV20-1 and TRBJ2-7; no firm D call. This CDR3 comprises 12 residues. Germline V gives CDR1 DFQATT, CDR2 SNEGSKA (reference sequence). Trimming removed 3 bases at V and 2 bases at J, with 8 bases between. The CDR3 sequence is CSASVDPYEQYF. CDR3 in DNA: TGCAGTGCTAGTGTGGACCCCTACGAGCAGTACTTC.

By sample share, this clonotype is medium-sized. This beta chain turned up in a library designed for alpha chains; as an off-target read, its abundance says little. V is TRBV12-3 or TRBV12-4 and J is TRBJ2-3; no clear D gene. This CDR3 has 15 residues. The V gene lost 2 bases and the J gene lost 4 bases, with 13 bases spanning the gap. Here the CDR3 DNA reads TGTGCCAGCAGTTTATGGGGAAGGTCCGCAGATACGCAGTATTTT. Residues: CASSLWGRSADTQYF.

This clonotype is medium-sized. A library prepared for alpha chains yielded this beta chain as an off-target read; its size is of little meaning. J is TRBJ2-3 and V is TRBV20-1, with D unresolved. The CDR3 is made up of 15 amino acids. Trimming cost V 1 base and J 6 bases, with 17 bases left between them. Germline V gene data show CDR1 as DFQATT and CDR2 as SNEGSKA (reference sequence). CDR3 sequence reads: CSARGLTEAIDTQYF. CDR3 in DNA: TGCAGTGCTAGAGGTCTAACAGAAGCGATCGATACGCAGTATTTT.

This clonotype was seen repeatedly, ten times or more. This beta chain is an off-target read within a library intended for alpha chains, so its frequency means little. The chain carries TRBV6-5 and TRBJ1-5; D not certain. From germline, CDR1 is MNHEY and CDR2 SVGAGI. The CDR3 has 16 residues. V lost 6 bases to trimming and J lost 7 bases, with 22 bases between them. CDR3 DNA: TGTGCCAGCAGCCCCGACTTTGGAACCTCACGACAGCCCCAGCATTTT. This sequence encodes CASSPDFGTSRQPQHF.

Many counts were recorded for this clonotype. This beta chain appears as a stray read in a library generated for alpha chains; its size is not informative. V is TRBV12-3 or TRBV12-4 and J is TRBJ1-1; maybe TRBD1 (6 bases). This CDR3 contains 14 residues. With 4 bases removed from V and 1 base from J, the gap between germline ends came to 10 bases. CDR3 sequence: CASSWDTGNTEAFF. In DNA, the CDR3 is TGTGCCAGCAGTTGGGACACGGGGAACACTGAAGCTTTCTTT.

This clonotype was detected ten times or more. Because this beta chain is a stray read in a library intended to capture alpha chains, its abundance should not be given much weight. The rearrangement joins TRBV27 to TRBJ1-2; perhaps TRBD1 as D (5 bases). Germline V gene sequence: CDR1 MNHEY, CDR2 SMNVEV (reference sequence). Trimming took off 2 bases at V and 5 bases at J, with 12 bases between the two ends. The CDR3 spans 14 residues. This chain's CDR3 is CASSLNRFSYGYTF. The CDR3 DNA reads as TGTGCCAGCAGTTTAAACAGGTTCTCATATGGCTACACCTTC.

In its sample, this clonotype was seen many times. Since it is a stray read in a library aimed at alpha chains, this beta chain has a size that is not meaningful. The rearrangement uses TRBV6-5 and TRBJ2-5; D not certain. The CDR3 totals 14 residues. The germline V gene encodes CDR1 MNHEY and CDR2 SVGAGI. V was trimmed by 0 bases and J by 5 bases, leaving 10 bases between them. The CDR3 DNA reads as TGTGCCAGCAGTTACTCACCTGGGTTCGAGACCCAGTACTTC. It encodes CASSYSPGFETQYF.

This clonotype came up many times. The library was built for alpha chains, so this beta chain is an off-target read and its size means little. The chain joins TRBV20-1 to TRBJ1-6; TRBD1 agrees at 7 bases. This CDR3 spans 15 amino acids. Germline V gene sequence: CDR1 DFQATT, CDR2 SNEGSKA (reference sequence). V was clipped by 3 bases and J by 6 bases; unmatched bases: 8. The CDR3 DNA reads TGCAGTGCTAGCAGCCGGGACAGCCTTAATTCACCCCTCCACTTT. The encoded protein is CSASSRDSLNSPLHF.

This clonotype was detected many times. This beta chain is a stray read from a library made for alpha chains; its abundance is not meaningful. The rearrangement joins TRBV9 to TRBJ2-1; TRBD1 matches at 7 bases. Germline CDR1 SGDLS, CDR2 YYNGEE. V trimming: 4 bases; J trimming: 4 bases; junction bases outside the gene matches: 8. The CDR3 is 15 amino acids. CDR3 DNA sequence: TGTGCCAGCAGCCCCCGGGACAGAATATACAATGAGCAGTTCTTC. Translating it yields CASSPRDRIYNEQFF.

This clonotype is medium-sized (0.01 to 0.1%) by share. With the library built for alpha chains, this beta chain is off target and its frequency is not meaningful. The chain has TRBV5-1 and TRBJ1-1; TRBD1 is a possible D gene (6 bases). V gave up 1 base and J gave up 11 bases, with 12 bases separating them. The CDR3 covers 12 residues. Per germline, CDR1 SGHRS and CDR2 YFSETQ. CDR3 sequence: CASSLRAGEAFF. The DNA for the CDR3 is TGCGCCAGCAGCTTGCGAGCAGGGGAGGCTTTCTTT.

This clonotype is termed medium-sized. This beta chain is an off-target read within a library intended for alpha chains, so its frequency means little. This rearrangement joins TRBV24-1 to TRBJ2-7; 9 bases are a match to TRBD1. There are 18 residues in the CDR3. V shed 4 bases, J shed 1 base, and the junction held 13 bases outside the gene matches. CDR1 is KGHDR and CDR2 is SFDVKD in the germline V gene. The chain's CDR3 is CATSDGTGPGLGSYEQYF. The CDR3 DNA follows: TGTGCCACCAGTGACGGGACAGGGCCGGGATTGGGTTCCTACGAGCAGTACTTC.

Sample share makes this clonotype medium-sized. A library made for alpha chains picked up this beta chain off target, so its size means little. The rearrangement joins TRBV10-1 to TRBJ2-7, with D uncertain. The CDR3 loop spans 11 amino acids. V lost 11 bases, J lost 2 bases, and 10 bases lay in between. From germline, CDR1 is WNHNN and CDR2 SYGVQD (reference sequence). The CDR3 DNA follows: TGCGCCGGCCGGAGCCCCTACGAGCAGTACTTC. Its translation is CAGRSPYEQYF.

This clonotype was picked up many times. This beta chain represents an off-target read in a library built for alpha chains; its size is of limited meaning. This chain connects TRBV7-6 to TRBJ1-5; TRBD1 aligns across 7 bases. CDR3 length: 14 residues. In germline, CDR1 is SGHVS, CDR2 FNYEAQ. Unmatched junction bases numbered 5, after V lost 5 bases and J lost 4 bases. CDR3 nucleotides: TGTGCCAGCAGCCCGGGACAGCCAAATCAGCCCCAGCATTTT. Residues: CASSPGQPNQPQHF.

Many counts were recorded for this clonotype. For a library built for alpha chains, this beta chain is a stray read; little rests on its size. The J gene is TRBJ2-6, the V gene TRBV10-3; no firm D call. The CDR3 spans 16 residues. V lost 3 bases, J lost 0 bases, and 9 bases lay in between. Germline-derived CDR1 and CDR2 are ENHRY and SYGVKD. The CDR3, as DNA: TGTGCCATCAGTGAAGGTGCACCCTCTGGGGCCAACGTCCTGACTTTC. It translates to CAISEGAPSGANVLTF.

This clonotype was seen repeatedly, ten times or more. The library was designed around alpha chains, so this beta chain is a stray read whose abundance carries little weight. This chain joins TRBV10-1 and TRBJ2-1, with 7 bases identical to TRBD2. Germline V gene lookup returns CDR1 WNHNN and CDR2 SYGVQD (reference sequence). The CDR3 spans 19 residues. With V trimmed by 0 bases and J by 7 bases, 18 bases remained unmatched. This CDR3 is CASSESQVASGKNGNEQFF. The DNA for the CDR3 is TGCGCCAGCAGTGAGTCTCAGGTGGCTAGCGGAAAAAACGGGAATGAGCAGTTCTTC.

This clonotype was detected many times. This beta chain is an unintended read in a library built for alpha chains; its size means little. The V call is TRBV2, the J call TRBJ1-5; maybe TRBD1 (5 bases). The germline V and J ends were trimmed by 4 bases and 6 bases, with 10 bases remaining between them. The germline CDR1 and CDR2 sequences are SNHLY and FYNNEI. This CDR3 has 13 amino acids. The CDR3 here is CASSATESQPQHF. In DNA form, the CDR3 reads TGTGCCAGCAGTGCGACAGAGAGTCAGCCCCAGCATTTT.

This clonotype was seen ten or more times. Little can be read into the size of this beta chain, an off-target read in a library designed for alpha chains. The chain is built from TRBV5-1 and TRBJ2-7; 8 nucleotides agree with TRBD1. Germline V gene lookup returns CDR1 SGHRS and CDR2 YFSETQ. J lost 4 bases, V lost 4 bases, and 7 bases had no gene match. The CDR3 consists of 14 residues. As DNA, the CDR3 is TGCGCCAGCAGCAGCTTTGGACAGGGTTACGAGCAGTACTTC. It codes for CASSSFGQGYEQYF.

This clonotype was found many times. Since it is a stray read in a library aimed at alpha chains, this beta chain has a size that is not meaningful. V usage is TRBV14 and J usage is TRBJ2-1; 11 bases map to TRBD1. CDR1 and CDR2 from the germline V gene are SGHDN and FVKESK. Germline trimming cut 4 bases from V and 5 bases from J; bases unmatched to any gene: 7. This CDR3 has 16 residues. This CDR3 is CASSPIPGQGDNEQFF. In DNA form, the CDR3 reads TGTGCCAGCAGCCCTATTCCGGGACAGGGGGACAATGAGCAGTTCTTC.

This clonotype has a count of ten or more. Within a library made for alpha chains, this beta chain is off target, and its count is uninformative. The chain combines TRBV5-1 with TRBJ2-5; 9 nucleotides align to TRBD2. Germline V gene data show CDR1 as SGHRS and CDR2 as YFSETQ. The CDR3 loop spans 14 amino acids. The ends lost 0 bases at V and 5 bases at J; junction bases unmatched: 2. CDR3 region: CASSLGGLAETQYF. The CDR3 DNA reads as TGCGCCAGCAGCTTGGGCGGACTAGCGGAGACCCAGTACTTC.

This clonotype was seen at least ten times. This beta chain is off target for a library built for alpha chains, so its abundance means little. V is TRBV5-1 and J is TRBJ1-1, with TRBD1 matching over 7 bases. Germline assignment: CDR1 SGHRS and CDR2 YFSETQ. J was trimmed by 4 bases and V by 0 bases; bases with no gene match: 9. This CDR3 is built from 16 residues. The CDR3 DNA sequence: TGCGCCAGCAGCTTGGACAGGGGAGGAGGGGGCACTGAAGCTTTCTTT. It encodes CASSLDRGGGGTEAFF.

This clonotype was seen repeatedly, ten times or more. This beta chain lies outside the target of a library built for alpha chains; its clone size means little. The chain uses TRBV5-1 and TRBJ2-5; TRBD1 might be the D (6 bases). Germline loops: CDR1 SGHRS, CDR2 YFSETQ. The ends were cut back, 1 base at V and 5 bases at J, with 15 bases in the middle. This CDR3 contains 15 residues. The CDR3 here is CASSLLQGVQETQYF. The CDR3 DNA follows: TGCGCCAGCAGCTTGTTACAGGGCGTCCAGGAGACCCAGTACTTC.